Each of the 15 T cell receptor beta chains below was sequenced from the same sample in a study of cytomegalovirus exposure and HLA in healthy donors. The PCR was carried out with 60 Vbeta primers and 13 Jbeta primers. Libraries were prepared by immunoSEQ multiplex PCR; TCRdb keeps only in-frame clonotypes and omits some of them. Of 200,000 to 250,000 clones listed, under 80% are singletons. The specimen sequenced was PBMCs. The receptors were gathered from a young woman in good health and CMV-seronegative.

Details on this clone: The DNA is omitted, as the CDR3 cannot be located on it reliably, and the CDR3 follows TCRdb's listing. The identical CDR3 is also encoded by other nucleotide sequences in the sample. The CDR3 is CAWGTGAYTEAFF. The chain is built from TRBV30 and TRBJ1-1; TRBD1, the table's D call, lacks a check against the DNA. Germline CDR1 GTSNPN, CDR2 SVGIG (reference sequence). Including both end residues, the CDR3 is 13 amino acids long.

The V and J genes are TRBV4-2 and TRBJ1-1; D is undetermined. Trimming stripped 4 bases from V and 5 bases from J, with 14 bases between. The CDR3 contains 14 residues. CDR1 is LGHNA and CDR2 is YNFKEQ in the germline V gene. As DNA, the CDR3 is TGTGCCAGCAGCCTCTCAGCGGGTATTACTGAAGCTTTCTTT. It yields the protein CASSLSAGITEAFF.

The chain joins TRBV5-1 to TRBJ2-1, with D uncertain. This CDR3 region has 15 residues. V was pared by 2 bases and J by 0 bases, with 9 bases between. CDR1 and CDR2 from the germline V gene are SGHRS and YFSETQ. The CDR3 nucleotides are TGCGCCAGCAGCTTTACAACCTTCTCCTACAATGAGCAGTTCTTC. Its translation is CASSFTTFSYNEQFF. Based on the CDR3 plus reference TRBV5-1 and TRBJ2-1, the full variable domain is KAGVTQTPRYLIKTRGQQVTLSCSPISGHRSVSWYQQTPGQGLQFLFEYFSETQRNKGNFPGRFSGRQFSNSRSEMNVSTLELGDSALYLCASSFTTFSYNEQFFGPGTRLTVL.

CDR3 bases: TGTGCCAGCAGCCGAGTGACCGGGGAGCTGTTTTTT. It codes for CASSRVTGELFF. The rearrangement joins TRBV7-3 to TRBJ2-2, with D unclear. Trimming removed 5 bases at V and 5 bases at J, with 6 bases between. Germline-derived CDR1 and CDR2 are SGHTA and FQGTGA. The CDR3 is made up of 12 amino acids.

The chain carries TRBV19 and TRBJ1-5; D may be TRBD1 (5 bases). The CDR3 loop spans 14 amino acids. The V end lost 4 bases, the J end lost 2 bases, and 9 bases lay between the germline ends. Germline-derived CDR1 and CDR2 are LNHDA and SQIVND (reference sequence). Written as DNA, the CDR3 is TGTGCCAGTAGTACACAGGTCCGCAATCAGCCCCAGCATTTT. Its translation is CASSTQVRNQPQHF.

This chain connects TRBV6-6 to TRBJ2-6; tentative D call: TRBD1 (6 bases). V lost 2 bases, J lost 0 bases, and 8 bases lay in between. From germline, CDR1 is MNHNY and CDR2 SVGAGI (reference sequence). This CDR3 spans 16 amino acids. CDR3 sequence: CASSYQGTSGANVLTF. In DNA, the CDR3 is TGTGCCAGCAGTTACCAGGGGACCTCTGGGGCCAACGTCCTGACTTTC.

CDR3 sequence (DNA): TGTGCCAGCATGGAGACCTGGGCCTATAATTCACCCCTCCACTTT. Translated: CASMETWAYNSPLHF. The rearrangement joins TRBV6-5 to TRBJ1-6; the D is unclear. The CDR3 totals 15 residues. The V gene's germline CDR1 is MNHEY and CDR2 SVGAGI. Deletions cut 7 bases from V and 2 bases from J, with 12 bases between.

The J gene is TRBJ2-3, the V gene TRBV6-1; 7 bases line up with TRBD2. The CDR3 has 15 amino acids. V was pared by 4 bases and J by 2 bases, with 6 bases of the junction left unmatched. Germline V gene sequence: CDR1 MNHNS, CDR2 SASEGT. CDR3 amino acids: CASSVGAGSTDTQYF. In DNA, the CDR3 is TGTGCCAGCAGTGTGGGAGCGGGGTCCACAGATACGCAGTATTTT.

The gene calls are TRBV2 and TRBJ2-3; D unresolved. This CDR3 contains 14 residues. Trimming shortened V by 3 bases and J by 2 bases, and 9 bases separated the two germline ends. The germline CDR1 and CDR2 sequences are SNHLY and FYNNEI. The CDR3 region is CASSEVQNTDTQYF. CDR3 nucleotides: TGTGCCAGCAGTGAGGTTCAGAACACAGATACGCAGTATTTT.

The chain employs TRBV7-2 and TRBJ2-2; TRBD2 matches at 8 bases. The J segment lost 4 bases and the V segment lost 4 bases, leaving 11 bases of the junction unmatched. The CDR3 length is 17 residues. Germline CDR1 reads SGHTA; CDR2 reads FQGNSA. The CDR3 sequence: CASSSSASGWGTGELFF. CDR3 DNA: TGTGCCAGCAGCTCTAGCGCTAGCGGGTGGGGCACCGGGGAGCTGTTTTTT.

The chain has TRBV5-6 and TRBJ2-7, with D perhaps matching TRBD1 (6 bases). The V end was cut by 4 bases, the J end by 2 bases, with 10 bases between. Per the germline V gene, CDR1 is SGHDT and CDR2 is YYEEEE. CDR3 length: 13 amino acids. CDR3 loop: CASSPTGPYEQYF. Written as DNA, the CDR3 is TGTGCCAGCAGCCCTACAGGGCCCTACGAGCAGTACTTC.

On this clone itself: At one end, the junction sequence differs from germline, possibly due to a read error. Distinct nucleotide sequences in the sample also encode this CDR3. The rearrangement uses TRBV5-8 and TRBJ2-1; no reliable D call. The CDR3 contains 12 residues. Per the germline V gene, CDR1 is SGHTS and CDR2 is YDEGEE. The CDR3 DNA follows: TGCGCCAGCAGCTTGGCTCTAGAGGAGCAGTTCTTC. Its protein is CASSLALEEQFF.

This clone has just a few counts. The chain combines TRBV11-2 with TRBJ2-2, with 8 bases identical to TRBD2. With 5 bases clipped from V and 9 bases from J, the junction kept 5 bases outside the gene matches. This CDR3 contains 13 residues. CDR1 and CDR2 from the germline V gene are SGHAT and FQNNGV. The CDR3 nucleotides are TGTGCCAGCAGCGCAGGGACTAGGAGGGAGCTGTTTTTT. Amino acids: CASSAGTRRELFF. Looking up the rest from reference TRBV11-2 and TRBJ2-2 gives the full variable domain: EAGVAQSPRYKIIEKRQSVAFWCNPISGHATLYWYQQILGQGPKLLIQFQNNGVVDDSQLPKDRFSAERLKGVDSTLKIQPAKLEDSAVYLCASSAGTRRELFFGEGSRLTVL.

In this sample, this clone turned up a few times. The chain joins TRBV15 to TRBJ2-7, with D unclear. V lost 0 bases, J lost 5 bases, and 2 bases lay in between. Looked up from germline, CDR1 is LNHNV and CDR2 is YYDKDF (reference sequence). The CDR3 sequence is 11 residues long. Here the CDR3 reads CATSRDNEQYF. The CDR3 DNA is TGTGCCACCAGCAGAGATAACGAGCAGTACTTC.

The chain links TRBV14 to TRBJ1-2; D is possibly TRBD1 (5 bases). V was cut by 3 bases and J by 8 bases, with 13 bases left in between. Germline CDR1 and CDR2: SGHDN and FVKESK. The CDR3 spans 13 residues. The CDR3 DNA reads as TGTGCCAGCAGCCAGGCATGGGGGGACGGCTACACCTTC. Its translation is CASSQAWGDGYTF.